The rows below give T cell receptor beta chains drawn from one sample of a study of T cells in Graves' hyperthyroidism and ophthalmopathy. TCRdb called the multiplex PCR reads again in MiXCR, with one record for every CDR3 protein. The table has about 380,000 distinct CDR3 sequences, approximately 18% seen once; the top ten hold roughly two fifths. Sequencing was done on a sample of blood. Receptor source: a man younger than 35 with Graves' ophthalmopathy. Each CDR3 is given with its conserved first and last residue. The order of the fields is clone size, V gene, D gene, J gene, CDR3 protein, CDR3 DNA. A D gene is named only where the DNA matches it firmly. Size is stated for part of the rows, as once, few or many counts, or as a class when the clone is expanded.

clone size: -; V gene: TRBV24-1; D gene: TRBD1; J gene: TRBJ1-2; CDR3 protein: CATSDPGTGGMGYTF; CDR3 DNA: TGTGCCACCAGTGACCCAGGGACAGGGGGCATGGGCTACACCTTC
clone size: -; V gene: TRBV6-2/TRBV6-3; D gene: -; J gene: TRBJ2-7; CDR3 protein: CATARRVLTNSYEQYF; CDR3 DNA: TGTGCCACCGCACGCCGGGTCCTTACGAATTCCTACGAGCAGTACTTC
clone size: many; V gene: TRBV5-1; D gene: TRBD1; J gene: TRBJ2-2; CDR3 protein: CASSPAAVGGPGELFF; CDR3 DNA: TGCGCCAGCAGCCCGGCCGCCGTAGGGGGCCCCGGGGAGCTGTTTTTT
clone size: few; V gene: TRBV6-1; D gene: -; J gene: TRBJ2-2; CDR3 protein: CAPPLHTGELFF; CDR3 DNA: TGTGCCCCCCCGCTGCACACCGGGGAGCTGTTTTTT
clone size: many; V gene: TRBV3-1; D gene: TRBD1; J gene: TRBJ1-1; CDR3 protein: CASRPRTGGDTEAFF; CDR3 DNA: TGTGCCAGCAGGCCTAGGACAGGGGGGGATACTGAAGCTTTCTTT
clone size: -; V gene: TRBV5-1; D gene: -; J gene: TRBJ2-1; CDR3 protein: CASSLEGLHRTNEQFF; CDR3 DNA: TGCGCCAGCAGCTTGGAAGGGCTCCATAGGACGAATGAGCAGTTCTTC
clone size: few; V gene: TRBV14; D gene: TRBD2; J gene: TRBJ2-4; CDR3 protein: CASSQGGYSGGSKNIQYF; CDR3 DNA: TGTGCCAGCAGCCAAGGAGGGTATAGCGGGGGTTCCAAAAACATTCAGTACTTC
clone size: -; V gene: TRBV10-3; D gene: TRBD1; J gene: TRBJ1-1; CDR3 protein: CAISESGTGENTEAFF; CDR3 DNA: TGTGCCATCAGTGAGTCGGGGACAGGGGAAAACACTGAAGCTTTCTTT
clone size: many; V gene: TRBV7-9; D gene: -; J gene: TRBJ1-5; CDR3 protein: CASSLAEGIQPQHF; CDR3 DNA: TGTGCCAGCAGCTTAGCGGAGGGGATCCAGCCCCAGCATTTT
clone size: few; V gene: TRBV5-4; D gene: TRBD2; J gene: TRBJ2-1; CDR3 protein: CASSSKGGGAWSYNEQFF; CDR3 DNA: TGTGCCAGCAGCTCAAAGGGCGGGGGGGCGTGGTCCTACAATGAGCAGTTCTTC
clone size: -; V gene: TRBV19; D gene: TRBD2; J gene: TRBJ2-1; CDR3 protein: CASSGGAEQFF; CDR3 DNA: TGTGCCAGTAGCGGGGGGGCGGAGCAGTTCTTC
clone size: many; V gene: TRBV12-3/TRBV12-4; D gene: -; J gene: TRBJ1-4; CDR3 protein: CASSRRAKEDEKLFF; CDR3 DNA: TGTGCCAGCAGTCGGAGGGCTAAAGAGGATGAAAAACTGTTTTTT
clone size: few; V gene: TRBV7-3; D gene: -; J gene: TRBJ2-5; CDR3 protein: CASSLSYTLYF; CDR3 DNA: TGTGCCAGCAGCTTATCTTACACTTTATACTTC